The clone carrying this T cell receptor (beta chain) occurred a few times. This entry is derived from a study of blood T cell repertoires in COVID-19. The protocol was immunoSEQ multiplex PCR, while the TCRdb copy is restricted to in-frame clones and leaves out a portion. The data show roughly 130,000 clones, over 70% seen once. The sample comprised peripheral blood. This TCR came from a man aged 60-69 years with active or convalescent COVID-19.

This chain's CDR3 is CAWSVWGTGNTEAFF. CDR3 bases: TGTGCCTGGAGTGTATGGGGGACAGGAAACACTGAAGCTTTCTTT. V and J are TRBV30 and TRBJ1-1; 8 nucleotides match TRBD1. The CDR3 is 15 residues long. Losses at the gene ends were 0 bases for V and 2 bases for J; bases not matched to a gene: 5. CDR1 is GTSNPN, CDR2 SVGIG, per germline (reference sequence).